Sequencing of this T cell receptor (beta chain) was carried out in a study of blood T cell repertoires in COVID-19. TCRdb's table, derived via immunoSEQ multiplex PCR, lists solely in-frame clones and lacks some. The table shows approximately 500,000 clones, with 80% to 90% occurring only once. Trimming at V came to 4 bases and at J to 10 bases, leaving 12 bases not matched to a gene. Germline CDR1 reads MNHEY; CDR2 reads SVGAGI. CDR3 length: 15 amino acids. Sample: peripheral blood. This TCR was recovered from a man between 18 and 35 years old with COVID-19, enrolled during active disease. The chain uses TRBV6-5 and TRBJ2-1, with 8 bases identical to TRBD2. CDR3: CASSFYGRAGREQFF. Here the CDR3 DNA reads TGTGCCAGCAGTTTCTACGGGAGGGCAGGACGGGAGCAGTTCTTC.